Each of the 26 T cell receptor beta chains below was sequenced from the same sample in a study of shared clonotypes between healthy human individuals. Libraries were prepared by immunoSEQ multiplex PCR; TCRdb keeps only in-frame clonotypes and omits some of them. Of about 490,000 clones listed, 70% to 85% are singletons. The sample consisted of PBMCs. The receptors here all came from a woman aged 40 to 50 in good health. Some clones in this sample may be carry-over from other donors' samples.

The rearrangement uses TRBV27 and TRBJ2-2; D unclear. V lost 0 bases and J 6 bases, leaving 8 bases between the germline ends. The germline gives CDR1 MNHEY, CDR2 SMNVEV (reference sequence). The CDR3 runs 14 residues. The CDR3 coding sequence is TGTGCCAGCAGTTTATCGCGCATTCCCGGGGAGCTGTTTTTT. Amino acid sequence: CASSLSRIPGELFF.

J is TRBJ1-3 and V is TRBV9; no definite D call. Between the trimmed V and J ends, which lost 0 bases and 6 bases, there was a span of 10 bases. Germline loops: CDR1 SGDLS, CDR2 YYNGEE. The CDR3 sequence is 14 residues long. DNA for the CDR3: TGTGCCAGCAGCGTAGGGGAGTCACTAAACACCATATATTTT. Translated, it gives CASSVGESLNTIYF.

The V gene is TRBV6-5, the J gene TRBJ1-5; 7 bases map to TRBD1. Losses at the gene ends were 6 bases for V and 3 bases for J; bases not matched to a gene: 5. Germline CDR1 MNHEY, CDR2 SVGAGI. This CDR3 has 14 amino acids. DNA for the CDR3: TGTGCCAGCAGACCTGGACAGGACAATCAGCCCCAGCATTTT. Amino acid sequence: CASRPGQDNQPQHF.

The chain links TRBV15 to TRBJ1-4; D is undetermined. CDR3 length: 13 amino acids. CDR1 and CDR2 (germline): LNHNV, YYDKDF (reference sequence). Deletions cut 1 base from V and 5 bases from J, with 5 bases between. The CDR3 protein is CATSRGVNEKLFF. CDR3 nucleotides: TGTGCCACCAGCAGAGGGGTAAATGAAAAACTGTTTTTT.

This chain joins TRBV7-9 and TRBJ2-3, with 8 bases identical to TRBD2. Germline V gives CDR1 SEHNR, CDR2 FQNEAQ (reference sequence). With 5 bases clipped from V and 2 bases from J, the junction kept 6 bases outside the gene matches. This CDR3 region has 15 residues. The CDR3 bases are TGTGCCAGCAGCCGAAGCGGGGGCACCACAGATACGCAGTATTTT. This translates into CASSRSGGTTDTQYF.

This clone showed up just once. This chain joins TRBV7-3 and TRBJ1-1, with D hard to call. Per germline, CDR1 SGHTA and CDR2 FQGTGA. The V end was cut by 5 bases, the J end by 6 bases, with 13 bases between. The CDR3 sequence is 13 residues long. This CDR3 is CASSQPGVSEAFF. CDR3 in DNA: TGTGCCAGCAGCCAACCGGGTGTTTCTGAAGCTTTCTTT.

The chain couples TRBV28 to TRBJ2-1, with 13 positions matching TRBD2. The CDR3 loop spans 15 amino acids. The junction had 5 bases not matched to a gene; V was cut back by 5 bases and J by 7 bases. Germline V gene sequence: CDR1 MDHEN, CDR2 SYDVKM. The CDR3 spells CASSIRTSGRNEQFF. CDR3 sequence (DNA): TGTGCCAGCAGTATTCGGACTAGCGGGAGAAATGAGCAGTTCTTC.

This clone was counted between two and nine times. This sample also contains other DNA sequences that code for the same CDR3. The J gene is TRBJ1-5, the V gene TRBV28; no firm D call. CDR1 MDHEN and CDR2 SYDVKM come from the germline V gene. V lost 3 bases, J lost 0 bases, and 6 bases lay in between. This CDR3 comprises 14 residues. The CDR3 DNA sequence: TGTGCCAGCAGTTTTGGCGGTAGCAATCAGCCCCAGCATTTT. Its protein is CASSFGGSNQPQHF.

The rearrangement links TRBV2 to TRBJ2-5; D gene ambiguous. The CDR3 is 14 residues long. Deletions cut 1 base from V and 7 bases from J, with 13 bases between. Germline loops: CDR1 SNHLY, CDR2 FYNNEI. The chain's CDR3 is CASSEGTPFGTQYF. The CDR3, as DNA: TGTGCCAGCAGTGAAGGGACCCCCTTCGGGACCCAGTACTTC.

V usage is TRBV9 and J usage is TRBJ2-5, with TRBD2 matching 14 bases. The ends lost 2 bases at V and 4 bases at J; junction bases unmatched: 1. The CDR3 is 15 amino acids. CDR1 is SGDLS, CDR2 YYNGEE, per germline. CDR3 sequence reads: CASSVGLAGGETQYF. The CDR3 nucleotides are TGTGCCAGCAGCGTTGGACTAGCGGGAGGAGAGACCCAGTACTTC.

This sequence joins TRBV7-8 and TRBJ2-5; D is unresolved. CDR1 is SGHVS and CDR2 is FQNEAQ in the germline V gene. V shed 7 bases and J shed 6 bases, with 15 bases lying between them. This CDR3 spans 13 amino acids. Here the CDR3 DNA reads TGTGCCAGCACCCCACCGGTCTTCAAGACCCAGTACTTC. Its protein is CASTPPVFKTQYF.

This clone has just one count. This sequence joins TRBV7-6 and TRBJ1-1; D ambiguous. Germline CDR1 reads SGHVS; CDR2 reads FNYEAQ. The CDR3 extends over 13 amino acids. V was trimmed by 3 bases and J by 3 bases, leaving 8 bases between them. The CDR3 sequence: CASSFGTDTEAFF. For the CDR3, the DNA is TGTGCCAGCAGCTTCGGCACAGACACTGAAGCTTTCTTT.

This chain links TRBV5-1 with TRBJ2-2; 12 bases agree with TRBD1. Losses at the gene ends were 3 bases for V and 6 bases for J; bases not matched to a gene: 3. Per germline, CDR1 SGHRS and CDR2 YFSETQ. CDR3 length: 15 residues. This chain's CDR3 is CASSSRDRGPGELFF. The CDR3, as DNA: TGCGCCAGCAGCTCCCGGGACAGGGGGCCCGGGGAGCTGTTTTTT.

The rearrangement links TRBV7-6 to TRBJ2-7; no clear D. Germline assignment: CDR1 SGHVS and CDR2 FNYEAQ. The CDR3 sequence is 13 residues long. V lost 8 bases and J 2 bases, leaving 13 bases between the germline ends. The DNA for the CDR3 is TGTGCCAGCGGTCGTAGCAGAGCCTACGAGCAGTACTTC. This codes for CASGRSRAYEQYF.

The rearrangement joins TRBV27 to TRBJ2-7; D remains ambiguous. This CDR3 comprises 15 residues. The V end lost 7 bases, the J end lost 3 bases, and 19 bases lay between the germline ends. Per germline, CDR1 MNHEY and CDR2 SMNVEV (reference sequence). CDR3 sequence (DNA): TGTGCCAGCACCTCTCGTGGGCCCCTCCACTACGAGCAGTACTTC. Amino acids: CASTSRGPLHYEQYF.

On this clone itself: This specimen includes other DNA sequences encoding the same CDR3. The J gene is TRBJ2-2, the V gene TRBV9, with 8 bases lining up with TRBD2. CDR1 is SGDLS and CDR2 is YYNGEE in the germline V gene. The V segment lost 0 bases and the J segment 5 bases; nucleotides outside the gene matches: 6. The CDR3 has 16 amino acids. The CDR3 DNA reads TGTGCCAGCAGCGTAGGGGGCGGGAGGATAACCGGGGAGCTGTTTTTT. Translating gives CASSVGGGRITGELFF.

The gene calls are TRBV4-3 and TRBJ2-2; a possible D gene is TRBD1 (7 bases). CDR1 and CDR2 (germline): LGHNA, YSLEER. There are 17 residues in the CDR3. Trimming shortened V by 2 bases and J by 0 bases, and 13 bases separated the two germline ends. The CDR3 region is CASSQLTGTANTGELFF. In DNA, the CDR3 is TGCGCCAGCAGCCAACTGACAGGGACTGCGAACACCGGGGAGCTGTTTTTT.

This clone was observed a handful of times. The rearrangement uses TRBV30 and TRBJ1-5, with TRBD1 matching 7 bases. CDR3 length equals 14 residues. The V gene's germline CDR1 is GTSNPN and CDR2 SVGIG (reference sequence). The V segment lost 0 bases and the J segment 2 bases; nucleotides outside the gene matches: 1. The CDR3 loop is CAWSVGTGNQPQHF. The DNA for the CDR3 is TGTGCCTGGAGTGTGGGGACAGGCAATCAGCCCCAGCATTTT.

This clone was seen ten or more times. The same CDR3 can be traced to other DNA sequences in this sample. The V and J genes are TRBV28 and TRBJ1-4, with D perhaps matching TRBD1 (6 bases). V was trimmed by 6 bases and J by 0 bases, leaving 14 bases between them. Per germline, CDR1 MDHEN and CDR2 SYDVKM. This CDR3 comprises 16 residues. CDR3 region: CASSLLQGPTNEKLFF. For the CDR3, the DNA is TGTGCCAGCAGCCTATTACAGGGCCCAACTAATGAAAAACTGTTTTTT. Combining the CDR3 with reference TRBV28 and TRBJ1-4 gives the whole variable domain DVKVTQSSRYLVKRTGEKVFLECVQDMDHENMFWYRQDPGLGLRLIYFSYDVKMKEKGDIPEGYSVSREKKERFSLILESASTNQTSMYLCASSLLQGPTNEKLFFGSGTQLSVL.

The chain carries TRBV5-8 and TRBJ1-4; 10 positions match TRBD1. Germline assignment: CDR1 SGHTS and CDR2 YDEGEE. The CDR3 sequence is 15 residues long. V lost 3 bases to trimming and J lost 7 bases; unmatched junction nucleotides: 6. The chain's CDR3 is CASSWTGGRAEKLFF. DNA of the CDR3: TGTGCCAGCAGCTGGACAGGGGGGAGAGCTGAAAAACTGTTTTTT.

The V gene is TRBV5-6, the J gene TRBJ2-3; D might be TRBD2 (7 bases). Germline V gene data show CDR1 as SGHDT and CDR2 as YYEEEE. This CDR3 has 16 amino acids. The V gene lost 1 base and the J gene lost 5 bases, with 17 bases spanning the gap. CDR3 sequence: CASSLLRGGGIDTQYF. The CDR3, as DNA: TGTGCCAGCAGCTTGTTGCGGGGAGGGGGTATAGATACGCAGTATTTT.

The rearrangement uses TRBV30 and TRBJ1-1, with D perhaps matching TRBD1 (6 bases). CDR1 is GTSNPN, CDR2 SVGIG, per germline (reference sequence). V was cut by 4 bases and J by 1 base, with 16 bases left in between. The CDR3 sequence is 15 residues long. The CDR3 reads CAWKISDRTNTEAFF. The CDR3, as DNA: TGTGCCTGGAAGATCTCGGACAGAACGAACACTGAAGCTTTCTTT.

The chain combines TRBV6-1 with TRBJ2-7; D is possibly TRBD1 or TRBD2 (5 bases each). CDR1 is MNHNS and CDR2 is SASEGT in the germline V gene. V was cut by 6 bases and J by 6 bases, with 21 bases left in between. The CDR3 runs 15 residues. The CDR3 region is CASRLQGPGLGEQYF. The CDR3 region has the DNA TGTGCCAGCAGGCTTCAAGGACCGGGGCTCGGCGAGCAGTACTTC.

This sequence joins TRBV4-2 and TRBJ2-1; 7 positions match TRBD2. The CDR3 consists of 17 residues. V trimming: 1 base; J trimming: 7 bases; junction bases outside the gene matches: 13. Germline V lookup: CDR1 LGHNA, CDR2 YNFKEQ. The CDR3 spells CASSQATGGNVRNEQFF. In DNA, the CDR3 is TGTGCCAGCAGCCAAGCTACGGGAGGCAACGTAAGGAATGAGCAGTTCTTC.

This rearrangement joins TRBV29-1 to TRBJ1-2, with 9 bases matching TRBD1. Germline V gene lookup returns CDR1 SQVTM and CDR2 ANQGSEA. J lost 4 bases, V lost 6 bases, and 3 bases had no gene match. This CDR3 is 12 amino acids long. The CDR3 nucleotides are TGCAGCGTGGGGGACAGGGCCTATGGCTACACCTTC. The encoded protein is CSVGDRAYGYTF.

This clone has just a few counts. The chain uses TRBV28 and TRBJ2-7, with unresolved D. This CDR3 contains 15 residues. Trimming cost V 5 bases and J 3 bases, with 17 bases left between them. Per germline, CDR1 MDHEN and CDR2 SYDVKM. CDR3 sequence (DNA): TGTGCCAGCAGTACATCTTCTAAGTATAGCTACGAGCAGTACTTC. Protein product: CASSTSSKYSYEQYF.